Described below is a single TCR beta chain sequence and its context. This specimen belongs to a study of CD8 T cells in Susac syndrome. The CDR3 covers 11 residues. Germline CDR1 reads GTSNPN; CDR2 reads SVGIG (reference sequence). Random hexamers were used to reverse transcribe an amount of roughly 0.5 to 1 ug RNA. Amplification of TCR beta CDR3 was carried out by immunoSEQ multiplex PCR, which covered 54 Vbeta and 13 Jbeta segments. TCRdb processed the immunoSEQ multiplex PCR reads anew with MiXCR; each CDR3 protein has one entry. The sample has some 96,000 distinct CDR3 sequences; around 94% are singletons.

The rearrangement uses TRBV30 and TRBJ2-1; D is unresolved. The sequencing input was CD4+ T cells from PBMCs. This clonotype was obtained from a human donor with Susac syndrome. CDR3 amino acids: CAWSPGFEQFF. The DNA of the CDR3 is TGTGCTTGGTCACCGGGCTTCGAGCAGTTCTTC.